This T cell receptor (beta chain) was sequenced in a study of Ad26.COV2.S vaccination and SARS-CoV-2 variants. Background on the study: A participant enrolled in the COV1001 Ad26.COV2.S trial arm provided the sample.

The data were produced by immunoSEQ multiplex PCR, yet TCRdb's version contains in-frame clones alone and is incomplete. The sample contains over 450,000 clones, about nine tenths of which appear only once. This CDR3 is 15 amino acids long. Trimming removed 0 bases from V and 2 bases from J, with 12 bases in between. From germline, CDR1 is SGDLS and CDR2 YYNGEE. Described treatment: roughly 19 received Ad26.COV2.S at low or high dose, single or two shots; about 5 received placebo; per-sample allocation not given. Day 63 following the first vaccine or placebo injection was when the samples were taken. An adult donor aged 18-55 years was enrolled in Boston. Findings of the study overall: It is possible that the TCR breadth and depth analyses underestimated the total T cell responses. Participants given vaccine showed non-spike TCR breadth similar to that of placebo recipients.

In regard to this clone: Its target is unknown.

This specimen was peripheral blood, taken in a trial of Ad26.COV2.S vaccine versus placebo. The sequence came from a person between 18 and 65 years old who received the Ad26.COV2.S COVID-19 vaccine or a placebo. The chain links TRBV9 to TRBJ2-7; D uncertain. CDR3 sequence: CASSVGTAKTYEQYF. The CDR3, as DNA: TGTGCCAGCAGCGTAGGCACAGCCAAAACCTACGAGCAGTACTTC.